The rows below give T cell receptor beta chains drawn from one sample of a study of blood T cell repertoires in COVID-19. TCRdb's table, derived via immunoSEQ multiplex PCR, lists solely in-frame clones and lacks some. The table lists about 180,000 clones, approximately 79% of them singletons. The sequenced sample was peripheral blood. These TCRs come from a woman between 70 and 85 years old with acute or convalescent COVID-19. The CDR3 runs from the conserved cysteine through the conserved F or W. A D gene is named only where the DNA matches it firmly. Clone size, where shown, is once, few, many, or a class for clones that have expanded.

v_gene	j_gene	abundance	d_gene	CDR3aa	CDR3nt
TRBV29-1	TRBJ1-2	once	TRBD1	CSAAGTGRYGYTF	TGCAGCGCTGCCGGGACAGGGAGATACGGCTACACCTTC
TRBV10-1	TRBJ1-2	NA	NA	CASSEDPGIYGYTF	TGCGCCAGCAGTGAGGACCCGGGAATCTATGGCTACACCTTC
TRBV2	TRBJ2-7	NA	NA	CASSRTELYEQYF	TGTGCCAGCAGCCGGACAGAACTCTACGAGCAGTACTTC
TRBV5-1	TRBJ1-1	NA	NA	CASSSAGQGRDTEAFF	TGCGCCAGCAGCTCAGCGGGGCAGGGGAGGGACACTGAAGCTTTCTTT
TRBV5-1	TRBJ1-2	NA	TRBD1	CASSPRQGGDGGYTF	TGCGCCAGCAGCCCCCGACAGGGGGGTGACGGTGGCTACACCTTC
TRBV24-1	TRBJ2-3	NA	NA	CATRSSVLTDTQYF	TGTGCCACCAGATCTAGCGTCTTGACAGATACGCAGTATTTT
TRBV4-1	TRBJ2-2	NA	NA	CASSQGEYTGELFF	TGCGCCAGCAGCCAAGGCGAGTACACCGGGGAGCTGTTTTTT
TRBV19	TRBJ1-5	NA	NA	CASSISAGPQPQHF	TGTGCCAGTAGTATTTCTGCGGGTCCTCAGCCCCAGCATTTT
TRBV25-1	TRBJ2-7	once	TRBD1	CASSDLDRDEQYF	TGTGCCAGCAGTGACTTGGACAGGGACGAGCAGTACTTC
TRBV3-1/TRBV3-2	TRBJ1-2	few	TRBD1	CASSQIGQAESYTF	TGTGCCAGCAGCCAAATCGGACAGGCGGAAAGCTACACCTTC
TRBV30	TRBJ2-1	NA	TRBD2	CAWSTLTSGLYNEQFF	TGTGCCTGGAGTACATTGACTAGCGGGCTCTACAATGAGCAGTTCTTC
TRBV18	TRBJ1-5	NA	NA	CASSPGEGHNQPQHF	TGTGCCAGCTCACCGGGGGAGGGCCACAATCAGCCCCAGCATTTT
TRBV2	TRBJ2-1	NA	NA	CASKIGGGYNEQFF	TGTGCCAGCAAGATTGGAGGAGGGTACAATGAGCAGTTCTTC
TRBV7-2	TRBJ2-3	NA	TRBD2	CASSLLHGGSTDTQYF	TGTGCCAGCAGCTTGCTCCACGGGGGGAGCACAGATACGCAGTATTTT
TRBV6-2/TRBV6-3	TRBJ2-5	NA	NA	CASSYGQGSTQYF	TGTGCCAGCAGTTACGGGCAGGGTAGCACCCAGTACTTC
TRBV30	TRBJ1-2	NA	NA	CAWSRQDGGYTF	TGTGCCTGGAGTAGACAGGATGGTGGCTACACCTTC
TRBV4-1	TRBJ2-1	NA	NA	CASSQAGILSVGPHNEQFF	TGCGCCAGCAGCCAAGCGGGAATCCTAAGCGTTGGGCCCCACAATGAGCAGTTCTTC
TRBV6-5	TRBJ1-2	NA	TRBD1	CASSLILGTELYGYTF	TGTGCCAGCAGTTTAATATTGGGGACAGAACTATATGGCTACACCTTC
TRBV7-8	TRBJ1-2	NA	NA	CASSPPQGTHGNSYTF	TGTGCCAGCAGCCCCCCACAGGGAACCCACGGAAATAGCTACACCTTC
TRBV7-3	TRBJ2-1	once	NA	CASSRSPDSYNEQFF	TGTGCCAGCAGCCGATCCCCGGACAGTTACAATGAGCAGTTCTTC
TRBV7-2	TRBJ1-2	NA	NA	CASSPRSGGTDGYTF	TGTGCCAGCAGCCCCCGTTCGGGGGGAACGGATGGCTACACCTTC
TRBV5-4	TRBJ2-2	NA	NA	CASSLGGSNTGELFF	TGTGCCAGCAGCTTGGGAGGGTCGAACACCGGGGAGCTGTTTTTT
TRBV13	TRBJ1-4	NA	NA	CASSRDLPGEKLFF	TGTGCCAGCAGCCGGGATTTACCTGGTGAAAAACTGTTTTTT
TRBV18	TRBJ2-1	NA	TRBD2	CASSLEGLAGYNEQFF	TGTGCCAGCTCACTCGAGGGCCTAGCGGGTTACAATGAGCAGTTCTTC
TRBV14	TRBJ2-1	NA	NA	CASSQDAGREQFF	TGTGCCAGCAGCCAAGATGCGGGAAGGGAGCAGTTCTTC
TRBV27	TRBJ1-3	NA	NA	CASSLRGVSGNTIYF	TGTGCCAGCAGTTTACGAGGAGTCTCTGGAAACACCATATATTTT
TRBV28	TRBJ1-1	NA	TRBD1	CASRRQGGGGTEAFF	TGTGCCAGCAGAAGACAGGGGGGAGGAGGCACTGAAGCTTTCTTT
TRBV19	TRBJ1-2	NA	NA	CASTPRLGYGSDYGYTF	TGTGCCAGTACCCCCCGGTTGGGTTACGGGTCGGACTATGGCTACACCTTC
TRBV6-4	TRBJ1-2	NA	TRBD1	CASSPQGQEHGYTF	TGTGCCAGCAGCCCCCAAGGACAGGAGCATGGCTACACCTTC
TRBV19	TRBJ1-2	NA	TRBD1	CASSNRGHYNYGYTF	TGTGCCAGTAGTAACAGGGGGCACTATAACTATGGCTACACCTTC
TRBV23-1	TRBJ2-5	NA	TRBD2	CASSQLAGDRRETQYF	TGCGCCAGCAGTCAACTAGCGGGAGATCGGAGGGAGACCCAGTACTTC
TRBV7-8	TRBJ2-1	few	TRBD2	CASSPREGGNEQFF	TGTGCCAGCAGCCCGCGGGAGGGCGGGAATGAGCAGTTCTTC
TRBV5-4	TRBJ2-5	NA	TRBD2	CASSIGTSGRQETQYF	TGTGCCAGCAGCATTGGGACTAGCGGGCGGCAAGAGACCCAGTACTTC
TRBV6-5	TRBJ1-1	NA	NA	CASSSNLRGGNTEAFF	TGTGCCAGCAGTTCTAACCTCCGGGGGGGTAACACTGAAGCTTTCTTT
TRBV10-3	TRBJ2-5	NA	NA	CAISEYPGETQYF	TGTGCCATCAGTGAGTACCCGGGAGAGACCCAGTACTTC